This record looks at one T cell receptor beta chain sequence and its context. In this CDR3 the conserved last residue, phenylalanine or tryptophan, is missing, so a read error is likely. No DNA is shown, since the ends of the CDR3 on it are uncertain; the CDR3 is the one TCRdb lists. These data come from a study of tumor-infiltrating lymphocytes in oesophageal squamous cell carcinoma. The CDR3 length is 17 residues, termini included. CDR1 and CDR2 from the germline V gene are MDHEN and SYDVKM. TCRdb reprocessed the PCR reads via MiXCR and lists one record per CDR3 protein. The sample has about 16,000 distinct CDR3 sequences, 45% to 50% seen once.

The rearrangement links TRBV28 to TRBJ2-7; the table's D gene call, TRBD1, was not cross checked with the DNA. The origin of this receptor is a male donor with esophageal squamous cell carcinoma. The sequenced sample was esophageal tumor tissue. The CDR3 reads CASSTGTGGRYGYTFGS.